The 20 T cell receptor beta chains below come from one sample, sequenced in a study of blood T cell repertoires in COVID-19 (dated by TCRdb to about 2020). Preparation of the library involved the immunoSEQ multiplex PCR assay. Held by TCRdb, this immuneACCESS table contains in-frame sequences only and omits some clones. Under half of the omission traces to an unresolved V gene where checked; the cause of the rest is unknown. The sample yields more than 300,000 clones; around 87% were counted once. About 10% of the sample lies in the top ten. The sample comprised peripheral blood. These receptors were taken from a woman between 25 and 40 years old with COVID-19, enrolled during active disease.

This clone was detected only a few times. J is TRBJ2-7 and V is TRBV14, with a weak D call TRBD2 (5 bases). From germline, CDR1 is SGHDN and CDR2 FVKESK. V lost 0 bases and J 2 bases, leaving 11 bases between the germline ends. The CDR3 consists of 15 residues. Here the CDR3 DNA reads TGTGCCAGCAGCCAAGAGGAGGCCTTACCCTACGAGCAGTACTTC. Translating it yields CASSQEEALPYEQYF.

This sequence joins TRBV6-5 and TRBJ2-1, with TRBD1 matching 10 bases. This CDR3 contains 12 residues. Germline values: CDR1 MNHEY, CDR2 SVGAGI. The trim removed 8 bases at V and 9 bases at J, leaving 4 bases unmatched. The CDR3 DNA follows: TGTGCCAGCGGGACAGGGGTTGCTGAGCAGTTCTTC. It codes for CASGTGVAEQFF.

The V gene is TRBV6-5, the J gene TRBJ2-5, with D possibly being TRBD1 (5 bases). The germline V and J ends were trimmed by 6 bases and 3 bases, with 11 bases remaining between them. This CDR3 has 13 amino acids. Germline CDR1 and CDR2: MNHEY and SVGAGI. Here the CDR3 reads CASRVGVEETQYF. In DNA, the CDR3 is TGTGCCAGCAGGGTAGGGGTGGAAGAGACCCAGTACTTC.

This clone has just one count. The chain uses TRBV11-1 and TRBJ1-1, with a weak D call TRBD1 (5 bases). Germline V gene data show CDR1 as SGHAT and CDR2 as FQDESV (reference sequence). V gave up 2 bases and J gave up 4 bases, with 17 bases separating them. The CDR3 runs to 16 residues. The CDR3 reads CASSLRSWGVSTEAFF. The CDR3 coding sequence is TGTGCCAGCAGCTTAAGATCTTGGGGGGTAAGCACTGAAGCTTTCTTT.

This chain links TRBV7-9 with TRBJ2-3; possible D gene TRBD2, 5 bases. The V gene's germline CDR1 is SEHNR and CDR2 FQNEAQ (reference sequence). CDR3 length equals 12 residues. V was shortened by 5 bases and J by 10 bases, with 13 bases between the two germline ends. For the CDR3, the DNA is TGTGCCAGCAGCCCGCACGGAGGAGCGCAGTATTTT. It codes for CASSPHGGAQYF.

This rearrangement joins TRBV5-1 to TRBJ2-5; the D gene is possibly TRBD1 (5 bases). The V gene's germline CDR1 is SGHRS and CDR2 YFSETQ. V was pared by 0 bases and J by 9 bases, with 6 bases between. The CDR3 sequence is 11 residues long. The CDR3 DNA reads TGCGCCAGCAGCTTGGAAGGGGCCCAGTACTTC. The encoded protein is CASSLEGAQYF.

CDR3 residues: CASSPRGGANTGELFF. In DNA, the CDR3 is TGCGCCAGCAGCCCTAGGGGGGGCGCAAACACCGGGGAGCTGTTTTTT. V usage is TRBV5-1 and J usage is TRBJ2-2; D possibly corresponds to TRBD2 (7 bases). Deletions cut 4 bases from V and 2 bases from J, with 15 bases between. The CDR3 sequence is 16 residues long. Germline V gene data show CDR1 as SGHRS and CDR2 as YFSETQ.

The chain carries TRBV30 and TRBJ2-7; 7 nucleotides line up with TRBD2. With V trimmed by 2 bases and J by 3 bases, 10 bases remained unmatched. CDR1 and CDR2 (germline): GTSNPN, SVGIG (reference sequence). This CDR3 comprises 15 residues. The CDR3 DNA reads as TGTGCCTGGAGTCCCCTGGGGGGGACGTACTACGAGCAGTACTTC. Encoded protein: CAWSPLGGTYYEQYF.

The gene calls are TRBV6-5 and TRBJ2-7; tentatively, D is TRBD1 (6 bases). The CDR3 is 15 amino acids. The germline gives CDR1 MNHEY, CDR2 SVGAGI. V shed 4 bases and J shed 12 bases, with 25 bases lying between them. The chain's CDR3 is CASSSIRYNRAGTYF. The CDR3 DNA follows: TGTGCCAGCAGTTCCATCCGATATAACAGGGCAGGCACGTACTTC.

This clone was counted once. The chain couples TRBV6-5 to TRBJ1-1, with 7 bases lining up with TRBD1. The germline V gene encodes CDR1 MNHEY and CDR2 SVGAGI. V gave up 2 bases and J gave up 0 bases; unmatched junction bases: 6. The CDR3 consists of 16 residues. CDR3 amino acids: CASSYASTGMNTEAFF. The CDR3 nucleotides are TGTGCCAGCAGTTACGCTTCGACAGGGATGAACACTGAAGCTTTCTTT.

This rearrangement joins TRBV6-4 to TRBJ1-1; D is possibly TRBD1 (6 bases). V gave up 5 bases and J gave up 11 bases, with 9 bases separating them. The CDR3 has 10 amino acids. The germline V gene has CDR1 MRHNA and CDR2 SNTAGT. The CDR3 reads CASSRTAAFF. The CDR3 coding sequence is TGTGCCAGCAGTCGGACAGCGGCTTTCTTT.

The gene calls are TRBV30 and TRBJ2-2; weak D call: TRBD2 (5 bases). CDR3 length: 13 amino acids. Looked up from germline, CDR1 is GTSNPN and CDR2 is SVGIG (reference sequence). The germline V and J ends were trimmed by 4 bases and 1 base, with 7 bases remaining between them. This CDR3 reads CAWTGGNTGELFF. The CDR3 nucleotides read TGTGCCTGGACCGGAGGGAACACCGGGGAGCTGTTTTTT.

This clone was picked up one time. This chain links TRBV5-1 with TRBJ1-5; 7 positions match TRBD1. The germline V gene has CDR1 SGHRS and CDR2 YFSETQ. This CDR3 has 14 residues. V dropped 5 bases and J dropped 3; count of bases not matched to a gene: 5. CDR3 region: CASSPGGFNQPQHF. For the CDR3, the DNA is TGCGCCAGCAGTCCAGGGGGATTCAATCAGCCCCAGCATTTT. Looking up the rest from reference TRBV5-1 and TRBJ1-5 gives the full variable domain: KAGVTQTPRYLIKTRGQQVTLSCSPISGHRSVSWYQQTPGQGLQFLFEYFSETQRNKGNFPGRFSGRQFSNSRSEMNVSTLELGDSALYLCASSPGGFNQPQHFGDGTRLSIL.

The sample holds one count of this clone. The chain links TRBV28 to TRBJ1-1; TRBD1 matches at 8 bases. J gave up 5 bases and V 6 bases, and 14 bases lay outside the gene matches. CDR1 and CDR2 (germline): MDHEN, SYDVKM. This CDR3 is built from 16 residues. This CDR3 reads CASRVDRGAGSTEAFF. In DNA form, the CDR3 reads TGTGCCAGCAGAGTCGACAGGGGCGCCGGGAGTACTGAAGCTTTCTTT.

The J gene is TRBJ2-3, the V gene TRBV5-1, with D tentatively TRBD2 (6 bases). V was pared by 5 bases and J by 2 bases, with 15 bases between. The CDR3 covers 15 residues. Germline loops: CDR1 SGHRS, CDR2 YFSETQ. The CDR3 is CASRVYGSYTDTQYF. CDR3 nucleotides: TGCGCCAGCAGAGTCTACGGGAGCTACACAGATACGCAGTATTTT.

V and J are TRBV10-3 and TRBJ2-5; D possibly corresponds to TRBD1 (6 bases). V lost 8 bases and J lost 5, with 12 bases in between. Germline V CDR1 and CDR2: ENHRY, SYGVKD. The CDR3 is 12 amino acids. The CDR3 reads CAIGTSDETQYF. The CDR3 coding sequence is TGTGCCATCGGGACATCCGACGAGACCCAGTACTTC.

The gene calls are TRBV3-1 (or the pseudogene TRBV3-2) and TRBJ2-7; 8 bases map to TRBD2. Per germline, CDR1 LGHDT and CDR2 YNNKEL (reference sequence). The CDR3 sequence is 17 residues long. The V segment lost 0 bases and the J segment 2 bases; nucleotides outside the gene matches: 9. This chain's CDR3 is CASSQDSGLVRPYEQYF. CDR3 coding DNA: TGTGCCAGCAGCCAAGATTCGGGACTAGTAAGGCCCTACGAGCAGTACTTC.

This chain joins TRBV7-9 and TRBJ2-7; the match to TRBD2 covers 13 bases. The CDR3 extends over 17 amino acids. From germline, CDR1 is SEHNR and CDR2 FQNEAQ (reference sequence). Trimming took 4 bases from V and 5 from J; bases not matched to a gene: 11. The CDR3 nucleotides are TGTGCCAGCAGCTGGCCTAGACTAGCGGGGGGACGAAACGAGCAGTACTTC. It codes for CASSWPRLAGGRNEQYF.

The chain employs TRBV5-4 and TRBJ2-5; no firm D call. CDR1 and CDR2 from the germline V gene are SGHNT and YYREEE (reference sequence). Trimming removed 0 bases from V and 5 bases from J, with 8 bases in between. The CDR3 spans 13 residues. The CDR3 spells CASSLELRETQYF. In nucleotides, the CDR3 is TGTGCCAGCAGCTTGGAATTGCGGGAGACCCAGTACTTC.

In this sample, this clone turned up once. The chain recombines TRBV2 with TRBJ2-3; TRBD2 matches at 9 bases. Germline V gene data show CDR1 as SNHLY and CDR2 as FYNNEI. Unmatched junction bases numbered 7, after V lost 7 bases and J lost 2 bases. This CDR3 has 15 amino acids. Written as DNA, the CDR3 is TGTGCCAGCAAGCTAGCGGGGTTACCCACAGATACGCAGTATTTT. Protein: CASKLAGLPTDTQYF.